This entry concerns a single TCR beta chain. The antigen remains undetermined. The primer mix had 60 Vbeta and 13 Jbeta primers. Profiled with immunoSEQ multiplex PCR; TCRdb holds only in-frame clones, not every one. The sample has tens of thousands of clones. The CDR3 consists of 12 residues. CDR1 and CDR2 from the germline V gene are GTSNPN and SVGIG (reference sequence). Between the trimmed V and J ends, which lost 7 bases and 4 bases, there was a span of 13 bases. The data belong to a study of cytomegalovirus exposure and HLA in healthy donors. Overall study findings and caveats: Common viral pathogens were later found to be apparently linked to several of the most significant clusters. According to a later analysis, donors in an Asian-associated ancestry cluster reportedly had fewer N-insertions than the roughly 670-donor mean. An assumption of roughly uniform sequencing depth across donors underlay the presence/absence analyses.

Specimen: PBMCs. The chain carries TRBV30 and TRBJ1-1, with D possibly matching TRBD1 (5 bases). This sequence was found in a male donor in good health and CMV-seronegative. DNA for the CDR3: TGTGCCTCCCAAGGGGAGGGCACTGAAGCTTTCTTT. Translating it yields CASQGEGTEAFF.